One sample yielded the 5 T cell receptor beta chains listed below, sequenced in a study of shared clonotypes between healthy human individuals. Assay: immunoSEQ multiplex PCR; the TCRdb copy retains only in-frame clones and omits some. The table includes around 2,000,000 clones, roughly 94% detected once. The source material was naive CD4+ T cells sorted from blood. This sample's subset: CD45RA+ positively selected. These receptors were taken from a man younger than 35 in good health.

The genes are TRBV27 and TRBJ2-7; D possibly corresponds to TRBD2 (5 bases). Trimming removed 6 bases at V and 4 bases at J, with 13 bases between. In germline, CDR1 is MNHEY, CDR2 SMNVEV (reference sequence). The CDR3 is 13 amino acids. The CDR3 region is CASSDLRGYEQYF. The DNA of the CDR3 is TGTGCCAGCAGCGACCTCCGGGGTTACGAGCAGTACTTC.

In this sample, this clone turned up once. One end of the junction fails to match germline, which may point to a read error. The rearrangement uses TRBV6-1 and TRBJ1-1; D might be TRBD1 (5 bases). The CDR3 length is 15 residues. CDR1 is MNHNS, CDR2 SASEGT, per germline. CDR3 coding DNA: TGTGCCAGCACCGAGCAAGTGGGGGTGAAGACTGAAGCTTTCTTT. This codes for CASTEQVGVKTEAFF.

The rearrangement links TRBV4-1 to TRBJ2-3, with TRBD2 identical over 10 bases. Losses at the gene ends were 0 bases for V and 6 bases for J; bases not matched to a gene: 9. This CDR3 is built from 17 residues. The germline V gene has CDR1 MGHRA and CDR2 YSYEKL. CDR3 residues: CASSQEGLAGVSDTQYF. DNA of the CDR3: TGCGCCAGCAGCCAAGAAGGGCTAGCGGGAGTTTCTGATACGCAGTATTTT.

The V call is TRBV10-3, the J call TRBJ1-1, with D unresolved. The CDR3 is made up of 13 amino acids. V was trimmed by 4 bases and J by 2 bases, leaving 8 bases between them. Germline CDR1 reads ENHRY; CDR2 reads SYGVKD. CDR3 loop: CAISGSPNTEAFF. The CDR3 nucleotides are TGTGCCATCAGTGGGTCTCCAAACACTGAAGCTTTCTTT.

This sequence joins TRBV6-6 and TRBJ2-7; D gene ambiguous. The CDR3 is made up of 14 amino acids. Germline lookup yields CDR1 MNHNY and CDR2 SVGAGI (reference sequence). V lost 6 bases and J 2 bases, leaving 14 bases between the germline ends. As DNA, the CDR3 is TGTGCCAGCAGCTACGGACCGTCAGCCTACGAGCAGTACTTC. It codes for CASSYGPSAYEQYF.